A single sample gave rise to the 5 T cell receptor beta chains below, sequenced in a study of Ad26.COV2.S vaccination and SARS-CoV-2 variants. Treatment: roughly 18 received Ad26.COV2.S at low or high dose, single or two shots; five or six received placebo; per-sample allocation not given. Sampling took place 63 days after the first vaccine or placebo injection. Profiling relied on immunoSEQ multiplex PCR, and the TCRdb table lists in-frame clones only, not all of them. The profile shows some 250,000 clones, around 89% of them singletons. The source material was peripheral blood, sampled in a trial of Ad26.COV2.S vaccine versus placebo. These receptors all come from a person aged 18 to 59 who received the Ad26.COV2.S COVID-19 vaccine or a placebo.

The V and J genes are TRBV30 and TRBJ2-7; TRBD1 matches 8 bases. J was trimmed by 4 bases and V by 2 bases; bases with no gene match: 7. Germline lookup yields CDR1 GTSNPN and CDR2 SVGIG (reference sequence). The CDR3 covers 14 residues. The CDR3 protein is CAWSSGTGRYEQYF. The CDR3 DNA reads as TGTGCCTGGAGTTCAGGGACAGGCCGGTACGAGCAGTACTTC.

The chain employs TRBV19 and TRBJ1-2; 8 positions match TRBD1. Losses at the gene ends were 8 bases for V and 2 bases for J; bases not matched to a gene: 7. Germline CDR1 reads LNHDA; CDR2 reads SQIVND (reference sequence). The CDR3 has 14 residues. The CDR3 DNA sequence: TGTGCCAGTTCAAAGGGACAGGCGAACTATGGCTACACCTTC. Its translation: CASSKGQANYGYTF.

For this clone: This may be a read error: a much more frequent sequence differs by one nucleotide. At the DNA level, this CDR3 is encoded by other sequences in the same sample as well. This rearrangement joins TRBV28 to TRBJ1-1; a weak D match, TRBD1 (6 bases). Per germline, CDR1 MDHEN and CDR2 SYDVKM. This CDR3 has 16 amino acids. The CDR3: CASRIVGQLMNTEAFF. CDR3 nucleotide sequence: TGTGCCAGCAGAATAGTCGGACAGCTAATGAATACTGAAGCTTTCTTT.

The rearrangement joins TRBV7-9 to TRBJ2-5, with D tentatively TRBD2 (5 bases). Deletions cut 3 bases from V and 4 bases from J, with 12 bases between. Germline loops: CDR1 SEHNR, CDR2 FQNEAQ (reference sequence). This CDR3 has 14 amino acids. In DNA, the CDR3 is TGTGCCAGCAGCTTTTCGGGGTCATCAGAGACCCAGTACTTC. Translation: CASSFSGSSETQYF.

The chain links TRBV28 to TRBJ2-7; a weak D match, TRBD1 (8 bases). V was pared by 6 bases and J by 1 base, with 10 bases between. The CDR3 is made up of 13 amino acids. The germline CDR1 and CDR2 sequences are MDHEN and SYDVKM. CDR3 coding DNA: TGTGCCAGCAGACAGGGGGGGTCCTACGAGCAGTACTTC. It codes for CASRQGGSYEQYF.